The 21 T cell receptor beta chains presented below share a single source sample, sequenced in a study of T cell repertoires in cytomegalovirus infection. TCRdb re-derived calls from the reads in MiXCR, one entry per CDR3 protein. The table lists about 890,000 distinct CDR3 sequences, around 30% of them singletons. The antigens for these receptors are not known. This sample comprised cultured CD8+ T cells from PBMCs, obtained from culture after CMV antigen stimulation. These receptors were taken from a human donor in good health (CMV status not recorded). Some clones in this sample may be carry-over from other donors' samples.

On this clonotype itself: At one of its ends the junction is not consistent with the germline gene, which may arise from a read error. The gene calls are TRBV7-8 and TRBJ2-2, with a tentative D call TRBD1 (5 bases). Germline values: CDR1 SGHVS, CDR2 FQNEAQ. The CDR3 has 14 amino acids. Written as DNA, the CDR3 is TGTGTCAGCAGCCCGACAGCGAACACCGGGGAGCTGTTTTTT. This encodes CVSSPTANTGELFF.

The table lists this clonotype with a few counts. The chain combines TRBV28 with TRBJ2-3, with TRBD2 matching over 11 bases. The CDR3 loop spans 18 amino acids. V shed 6 bases, J shed 2 bases, and the junction held 13 bases outside the gene matches. The V gene's germline CDR1 is MDHEN and CDR2 SYDVKM. For the CDR3, the DNA is TGTGCCAGCAGCAAGGGGTGGACTAGCGGGTTCTTCACAGATACGCAGTATTTT. Its protein product is CASSKGWTSGFFTDTQYF.

A few counts support this clonotype. V and J are TRBV28 and TRBJ2-3, with 10 bases that match TRBD2. CDR3 size: 16 residues. Germline CDR1 MDHEN, CDR2 SYDVKM. J lost 4 bases, V lost 4 bases, and 8 bases had no gene match. This chain's CDR3 is CASSSPAGGPADTQYF. DNA of the CDR3: TGTGCCAGCAGTTCCCCAGCGGGGGGGCCCGCAGATACGCAGTATTTT.

The chain uses TRBV27 and TRBJ2-7, with D uncertain. From germline, CDR1 is MNHEY and CDR2 SMNVEV (reference sequence). V shed 3 bases and J shed 1 base, with 10 bases lying between them. The CDR3 is 14 residues long. The CDR3 sequence: CASSLSGLSYEQYV. The CDR3 region has the DNA TGTGCCAGCAGTTTGTCAGGCCTTTCCTACGAGCAGTACGTC.

This clonotype was observed a few times. The chain employs TRBV7-9 and TRBJ2-7; possible D gene TRBD1, 5 bases. V was cut by 5 bases and J by 5 bases, with 13 bases left in between. This CDR3 contains 13 residues. Per germline, CDR1 SEHNR and CDR2 FQNEAQ (reference sequence). The CDR3 region has the DNA TGTGCCAGCAGCCCAATGGACACGGACGAGCAGTACGTC. Translation gives CASSPMDTDEQYV.

V gene TRBV7-6 combines with J gene TRBJ2-7; a possible D gene is TRBD1 (6 bases). This CDR3 comprises 14 residues. Looked up from germline, CDR1 is SGHVS and CDR2 is FNYEAQ. The V end was cut by 4 bases, the J end by 5 bases, with 15 bases between. The CDR3 spells CASSSPTQGHEQYF. The CDR3 DNA is TGTGCCAGCAGCTCTCCAACACAGGGCCACGAGCAGTACTTC.

The chain uses TRBV7-8 and TRBJ2-3; the D is unclear. Per germline, CDR1 SGHVS and CDR2 FQNEAQ. V dropped 6 bases and J dropped 5 bases, with 18 bases sitting between them. This CDR3 is 15 amino acids long. The CDR3 nucleotides are TGTGCCAGCAGGTATTCGATTTCCCCCGGAGATACGCAGTATTTT. As protein: CASRYSISPGDTQYF.

This clonotype has more than one count but fewer than ten. This chain connects TRBV4-2 to TRBJ1-6, with D hard to call. The CDR3 has 13 residues. Trimming removed 1 base at V and 8 bases at J, with 6 bases between. CDR1 and CDR2 from the germline V gene are LGHNA and YNFKEQ. The CDR3 DNA sequence: TGTGCCAGCAGCCAAGCCATCCATTCACCCCTCCACTTT. Its protein is CASSQAIHSPLHF.

In this sample, this clonotype turned up many times. The chain uses TRBV7-2 and TRBJ2-1; D unclear. V lost 0 bases to trimming and J lost 3 bases, with 12 bases between them. The CDR3 consists of 16 residues. CDR1 and CDR2 from the germline V gene are SGHTA and FQGNSA. CDR3 loop: CASSLAWILLYNEQFF. CDR3 nucleotides: TGTGCCAGCAGCTTAGCGTGGATCCTTCTCTACAATGAGCAGTTCTTC.

Comment on this clonotype: One junction end does not reproduce the germline sequence, and a read error may be involved. The CDR3 DNA sequence: TGTGCCTGCAGCTTAGATCCGGCCCCCGTGCCAGATACGCAGTATTTT. It codes for CACSLDPAPVPDTQYF. The chain joins TRBV7-2 to TRBJ2-3, with no clear D. This CDR3 has 16 residues. Germline loops: CDR1 SGHTA, CDR2 FQGNSA.

This clonotype was detected a few times. The chain recombines TRBV4-3 with TRBJ2-3; 8 nucleotides align to TRBD2. After removal of 0 bases from V and 2 bases from J, the junction contained 10 bases not matched to a gene. The CDR3 contains 18 residues. Germline V gene sequence: CDR1 LGHNA, CDR2 YSLEER. As DNA, the CDR3 is TGCGCCAGCAGCCAAGATCCTACAGCGGGGGTCTCCACAGATACGCAGTATTTT. Amino acids: CASSQDPTAGVSTDTQYF.

V gene TRBV10-2 combines with J gene TRBJ2-7; D is undetermined. There are 14 residues in the CDR3. Germline loops: CDR1 WSHSY, CDR2 SAAADI. V lost 0 bases and J 2 bases, leaving 8 bases between the germline ends. The DNA for the CDR3 is TGCGCCAGCAGTGAGTCGCACAGACCCTACGAGCAGTACTTC. Its protein product is CASSESHRPYEQYF.

There are a few counts of this clonotype. The chain links TRBV27 to TRBJ2-1; either TRBD1 or TRBD2 may fit D (5 bases each). V was clipped by 2 bases and J by 8 bases, with 13 bases between them. The CDR3 covers 14 residues. Germline CDR1 is MNHEY and CDR2 is SMNVEV (reference sequence). CDR3 sequence reads: CASSLPGRGHEQFF. The CDR3, as DNA: TGTGCCAGCAGTTTACCGGGCCGGGGCCATGAGCAGTTCTTC.

As for this clonotype: An end of the junction differs from the germline gene, which may be a read error. The rearrangement links TRBV5-1 to TRBJ2-3; D ambiguous. Looked up from germline, CDR1 is SGHRS and CDR2 is YFSETQ. The CDR3 spans 15 residues. The CDR3 coding sequence is TGCGCCACCAGCCCGGACGGAAGTTACACAGATACGCAGTATTTT. It translates to CATSPDGSYTDTQYF.

V usage is TRBV27 and J usage is TRBJ1-1; D might be TRBD1 (6 bases). The CDR3 is 15 residues long. V lost 5 bases to trimming and J lost 5 bases, with 18 bases between them. The germline CDR1 and CDR2 sequences are MNHEY and SMNVEV (reference sequence). CDR3 sequence: CASSPGLPGETEAFF. CDR3 coding DNA: TGTGCCAGCAGTCCGGGCCTCCCAGGGGAGACTGAAGCTTTCTTT.

The CDR3 DNA sequence: TGTGCCACCGACAGGGTAGGCAACGAGCAGTACTTC. As protein: CATDRVGNEQYF. This sequence joins TRBV2 and TRBJ2-7; TRBD1 matches 7 bases. The CDR3 contains 12 residues. V shed 10 bases, J shed 5 bases, and the junction held 8 bases outside the gene matches. From germline, CDR1 is SNHLY and CDR2 FYNNEI.

The chain recombines TRBV19 with TRBJ2-1, with 13 bases that match TRBD2. Per the germline V gene, CDR1 is LNHDA and CDR2 is SQIVND (reference sequence). Trimming removed 5 bases from V and 3 bases from J; junction bases left unmatched: 7. The CDR3 contains 17 residues. CDR3 sequence (DNA): TGTGCCAGTAGTGCGACTAGCGGGGGGCCGTTCTACAATGAGCAGTTCTTC. Its protein product is CASSATSGGPFYNEQFF.

The table lists this clonotype with a count of one. The CDR3 DNA is TGTGCCAGCAGGGACGGGGGACCCACCACTGAAGCTTTCTTT. The encoded protein is CASRDGGPTTEAFF. V is TRBV12-3 or TRBV12-4 and J is TRBJ1-1; TRBD1 might be the D (5 bases). The CDR3 runs 14 residues. The germline V and J ends were trimmed by 6 bases and 4 bases, with 15 bases remaining between them.

This clonotype was counted only a few times. The genes are TRBV20-1 and TRBJ2-7; D uncertain. This CDR3 is built from 14 residues. Per germline, CDR1 DFQATT and CDR2 SNEGSKA (reference sequence). V was shortened by 6 bases and J by 2 bases, with 17 bases between the two germline ends. CDR3 nucleotide sequence: TGCAGTGCCCGAGAGTCAGCCACGGCCTACGAGCAGTACTTC. This sequence encodes CSARESATAYEQYF.

This clonotype was recorded a few times. The rearrangement links TRBV27 to TRBJ1-2; weak D call: TRBD1 (6 bases). The CDR3 extends over 15 amino acids. Trimming cost V 1 base and J 5 bases, with 14 bases left between them. Per the germline V gene, CDR1 is MNHEY and CDR2 is SMNVEV (reference sequence). The CDR3 spells CASSLLGGSGYGYTF. The CDR3 DNA reads as TGTGCCAGCAGTTTATTGGGGGGCTCAGGATATGGCTACACCTTC.

The chain recombines TRBV4-2 with TRBJ2-7, with D perhaps matching TRBD2 (5 bases). The CDR3 runs to 16 residues. The ends were cut back, 0 bases at V and 6 bases at J, with 18 bases in the middle. Germline CDR1 LGHNA, CDR2 YNFKEQ. The CDR3: CASSQESWEKEGEQYF. CDR3 nucleotides: TGTGCCAGCAGCCAAGAGAGCTGGGAGAAAGAGGGCGAGCAGTACTTC.